The entry below describes one TCR beta chain. What it recognizes is unknown. The record originates from a study of T cell repertoires in cytomegalovirus infection. For the study at large: In the study, CMV epitopes included recently identified HLA-C-restricted and well-studied HLA-B-restricted ones. An indication of both CMV infection and matching HLA type came from public TCR beta signatures. Study-level results: HLA-C-restricted CMV clonotypes gave the most frequent clonotype in two of eight donors. The cumulative frequency of public TCR beta families identified carriers of CMV plus the relevant HLA.

The V gene's germline CDR1 is SGHTA and CDR2 FQGNSA. V was pared by 3 bases and J by 6 bases, with 8 bases between. The CDR3 runs to 12 residues. TCRdb passed the reads through MiXCR, listing each CDR3 protein once. Of about half a million distinct CDR3 sequences listed, roughly a third are singletons. This material consisted of cultured PBMCs, taken from culture after CMV antigen stimulation. The receptor comes from a human donor in good health (CMV status not recorded). Some clones in this sample may be carry-over from other donors' samples. The chain joins TRBV7-2 to TRBJ2-5; maybe TRBD1 (6 bases). CDR3 sequence: CASSLDSQTQYF. CDR3 in DNA: TGTGCCAGCAGCTTGGACAGCCAGACCCAGTACTTC.